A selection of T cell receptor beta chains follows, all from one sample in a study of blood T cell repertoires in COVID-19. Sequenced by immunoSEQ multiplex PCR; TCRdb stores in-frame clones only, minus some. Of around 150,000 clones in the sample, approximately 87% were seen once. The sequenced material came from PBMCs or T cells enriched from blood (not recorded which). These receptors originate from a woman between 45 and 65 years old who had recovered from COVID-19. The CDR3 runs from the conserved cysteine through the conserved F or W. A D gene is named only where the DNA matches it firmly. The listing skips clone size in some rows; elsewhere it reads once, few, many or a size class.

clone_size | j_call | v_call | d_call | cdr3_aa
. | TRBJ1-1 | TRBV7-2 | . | CASSTRQALEAFF
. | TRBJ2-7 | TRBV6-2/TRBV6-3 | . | CASSYSSSTEYEQYF
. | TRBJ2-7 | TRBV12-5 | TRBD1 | CASGLTSGTATYEQYF
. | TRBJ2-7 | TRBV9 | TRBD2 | CASTIRTSGSSRTYEQYF
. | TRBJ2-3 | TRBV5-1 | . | CASSLVPSMPDTQYF
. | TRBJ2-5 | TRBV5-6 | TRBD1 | CASSLGTGVAQETQYF
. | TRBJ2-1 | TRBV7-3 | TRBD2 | CASSFGTSPREQFF
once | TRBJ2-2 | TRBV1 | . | CTSSQASGGTNTGELFF
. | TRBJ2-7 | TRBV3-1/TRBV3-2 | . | CASSSRGGVCDEQYF
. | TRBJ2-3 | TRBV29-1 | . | CSVSQVGDTQYF
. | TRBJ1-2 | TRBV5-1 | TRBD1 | CASSPGTGVLYGYTF
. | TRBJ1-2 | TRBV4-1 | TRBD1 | CASSQPHRGINYGYTF
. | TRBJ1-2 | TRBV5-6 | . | CASSPDRAGYTF
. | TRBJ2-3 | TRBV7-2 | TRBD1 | CASSSPQGARTDTQYF
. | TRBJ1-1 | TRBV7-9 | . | CASSLPAGPTEAFF
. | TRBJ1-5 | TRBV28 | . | CASSPGGRRNQPQHF
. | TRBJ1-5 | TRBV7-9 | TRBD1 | CASSYTGGLSNQPQHF
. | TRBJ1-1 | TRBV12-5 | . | CASGNRDIKRAFF
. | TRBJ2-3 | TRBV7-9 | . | CASSRGDTQYF
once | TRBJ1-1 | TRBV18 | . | CATYPLQATAGNTEAFF
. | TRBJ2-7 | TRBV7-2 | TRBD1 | CASSLPRDRASYEQYF
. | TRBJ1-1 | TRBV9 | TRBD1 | CASSPKTGTNTEAFF
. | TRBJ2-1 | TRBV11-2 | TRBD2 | CASSPLAGGPNEQFF
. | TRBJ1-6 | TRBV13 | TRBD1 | CASSLDRGRYNSPLHF
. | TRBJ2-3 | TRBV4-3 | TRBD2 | CASSREAGHTDTQYF
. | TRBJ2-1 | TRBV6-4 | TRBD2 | CASSDPGLATHEQFF
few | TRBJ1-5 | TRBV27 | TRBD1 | CASSLKTGDPGPQHF
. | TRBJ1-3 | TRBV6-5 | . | CASSRPGQFGNTIYF
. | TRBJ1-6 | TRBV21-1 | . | CASSKYLGSSYNSPLHF
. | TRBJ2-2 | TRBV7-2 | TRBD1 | CASSLGQGAYTGELFF
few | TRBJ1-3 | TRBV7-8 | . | CASSTGNSAGNTIYF
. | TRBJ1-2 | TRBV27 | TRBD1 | CASSLSALGQNSGYTF
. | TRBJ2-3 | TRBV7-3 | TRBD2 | CASSLGGDQNTQYF
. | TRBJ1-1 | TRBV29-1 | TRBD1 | CSVQGGTGSAEAFF
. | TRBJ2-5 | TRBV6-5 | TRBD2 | CASTSRLAGETQYF
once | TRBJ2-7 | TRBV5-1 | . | CASSLSGTRQMGEQYF
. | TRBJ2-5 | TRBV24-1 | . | CATSDRQLQETQYF
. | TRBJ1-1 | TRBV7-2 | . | CASSLVQGATEAFF
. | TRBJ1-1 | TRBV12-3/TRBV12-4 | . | CASSLRGNTEAFF
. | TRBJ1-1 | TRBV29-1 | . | CSVEGGFFEAFF
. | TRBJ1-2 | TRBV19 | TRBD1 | CASTRTDRGNYGYTF
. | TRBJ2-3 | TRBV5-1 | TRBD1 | CASSTYRGDTQYF
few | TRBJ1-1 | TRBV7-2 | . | CASRSSPTPGGTEAFF
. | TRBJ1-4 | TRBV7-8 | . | CASSFPQGRNEKLFF
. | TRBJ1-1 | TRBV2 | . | CASSYRENTEAFF
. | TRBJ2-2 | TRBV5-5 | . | CASSWRYTGELFF
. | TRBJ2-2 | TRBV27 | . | CASMLRGFPNTGELFF
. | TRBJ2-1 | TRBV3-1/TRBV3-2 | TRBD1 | CASSQGRRDRVNQNEQFF
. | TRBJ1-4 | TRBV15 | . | CATSQTATNEKLFF